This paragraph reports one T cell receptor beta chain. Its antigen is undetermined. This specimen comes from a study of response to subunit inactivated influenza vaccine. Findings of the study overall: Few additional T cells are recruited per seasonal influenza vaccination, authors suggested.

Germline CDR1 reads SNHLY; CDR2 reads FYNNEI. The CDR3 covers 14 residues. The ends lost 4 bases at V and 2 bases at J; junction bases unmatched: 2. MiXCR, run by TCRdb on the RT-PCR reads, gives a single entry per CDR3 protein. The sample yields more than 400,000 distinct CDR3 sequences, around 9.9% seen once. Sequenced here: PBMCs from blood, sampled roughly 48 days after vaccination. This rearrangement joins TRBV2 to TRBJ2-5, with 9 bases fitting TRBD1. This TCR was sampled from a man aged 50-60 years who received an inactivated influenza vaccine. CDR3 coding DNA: TGTGCCAGCAGTGGAGGACAGGGGCAAGAGACCCAGTACTTC. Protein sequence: CASSGGQGQETQYF.